The clone carrying this T cell receptor (beta chain) was seen many times. The target antigen is unknown. The data belong to a study of T-cell reconstitution after alpha-beta-depleted transplantation in children. Findings of the study overall: Expanded graft clones, several hundred of them, were reportedly the source of alpha-beta T cells about two months after transplant. Surviving recipient cells, namely T cells and thymic progenitors, were the source of high day-60 TCRbeta diversity in some patients. Newly produced T cells mostly accounted for T-cell counts and diversity one year post-transplant.

This CDR3 comprises 14 residues. The V and J ends lost 0 bases and 5 bases respectively, with 10 bases between them. Germline CDR1 DFQATT, CDR2 SNEGSKA (reference sequence). Library preparation (for TCRbeta) was performed with unique molecular identifiers. TCRdb re-called the PCR reads through MiXCR, storing one row per CDR3 protein. The table records fewer than 700,000 distinct CDR3 sequences, roughly 24% of them present only once. This sample comprised PBMCs, mostly from graft donor cells, obtained 360 days after TCRalphabeta/CD19-depleted stem cell transplant. The receptor's source is a boy younger than two who had a stem cell transplant for acute myeloid leukemia, so the T cells may come from the graft donor. V is TRBV20-1 and J is TRBJ2-2, with D maybe TRBD1 (5 bases). The CDR3 bases are TGCAGTGCTAGAGATATAGGGGATACCGGGGAGCTGTTTTTT. It translates to CSARDIGDTGELFF.